This T cell receptor (beta chain) appears in the sequencing data of a study of T cell responses to AZD1222 COVID-19 vaccine. Sequencing was performed with immunoSEQ multiplex PCR; in TCRdb, only in-frame clones are kept and a portion is missing. The data hold about 83,000 clones, with around 86% observed a single time. The CDR3 is 14 amino acids. Per germline, CDR1 LNHDA and CDR2 SQIVND (reference sequence). The V gene lost 4 bases and the J gene lost 8 bases, with 14 bases spanning the gap. Overall study results and limits: Seropositive AZD1222 recipients at baseline numbered only 6 or 7. Mostly white British, mostly female donors; authors suggested clonal diversity may be underestimated. A reported finding is that nearly half of spike-specific TCRs target unmutated variant regions. Spike-specific TCR depth and breadth grew after two AZD1222 doses.

On this clone: Its antigen remains unknown.

This clonotype was sampled from an adult in good health. The chain carries TRBV19 and TRBJ1-4, with a tentative D call TRBD1 (6 bases). The source material was peripheral blood, sampled on day 0 of AZD1222 vaccination. Here the CDR3 reads CASSRAGVGEKLFF. The CDR3 bases are TGTGCCAGTAGTAGGGCAGGGGTCGGAGAAAAACTGTTTTTT.